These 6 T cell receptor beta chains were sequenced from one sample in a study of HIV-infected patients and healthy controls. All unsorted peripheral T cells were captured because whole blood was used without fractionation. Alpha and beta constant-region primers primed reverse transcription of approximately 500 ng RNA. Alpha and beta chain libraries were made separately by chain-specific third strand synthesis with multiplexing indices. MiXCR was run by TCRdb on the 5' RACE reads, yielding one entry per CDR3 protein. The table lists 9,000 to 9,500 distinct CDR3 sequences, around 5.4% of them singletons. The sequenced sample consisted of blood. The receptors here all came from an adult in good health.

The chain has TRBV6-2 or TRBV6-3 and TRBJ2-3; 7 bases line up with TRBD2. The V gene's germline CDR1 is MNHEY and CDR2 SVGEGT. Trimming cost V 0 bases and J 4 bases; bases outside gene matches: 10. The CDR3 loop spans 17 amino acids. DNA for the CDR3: TGTGCCAGCAGTTACTCGACTAGCCTGTCGTTTTCAGATACGCAGTATTTT. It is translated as CASSYSTSLSFSDTQYF.

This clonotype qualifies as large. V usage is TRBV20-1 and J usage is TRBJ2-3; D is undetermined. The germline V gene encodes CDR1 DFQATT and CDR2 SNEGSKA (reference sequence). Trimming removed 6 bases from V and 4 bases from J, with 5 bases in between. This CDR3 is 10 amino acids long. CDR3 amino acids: CSAWADTQYF. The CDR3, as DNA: TGCAGTGCCTGGGCAGATACGCAGTATTTT.

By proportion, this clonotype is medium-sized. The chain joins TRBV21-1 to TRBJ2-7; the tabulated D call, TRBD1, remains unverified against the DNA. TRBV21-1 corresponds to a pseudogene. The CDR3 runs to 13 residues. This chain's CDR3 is CANLDRGPLRQYF. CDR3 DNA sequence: TGTGCCAACCTGGACAGGGGGCCTCTTCGGCAGTACTTC.

The CDR3 reads CASSPPPQQFF. CDR3 bases: TGTGCCAGCAGCCCCCCGCCCCAGCAGTTCTTC. The V call is TRBV7-9, the J call TRBJ2-1; the D is unclear. V was trimmed by 5 bases and J by 11 bases, leaving 10 bases between them. The CDR3 loop spans 11 amino acids. CDR1 SEHNR and CDR2 FQNEAQ come from the germline V gene (reference sequence).

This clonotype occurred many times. The CDR3 region has the DNA TGTGCCAGCAGTGGGTTACAGCGGGTCCAAGAGACCCAGTACTTC. Translation gives CASSGLQRVQETQYF. The V and J genes are TRBV2 and TRBJ2-5; TRBD2 is a possible D gene (6 bases). V lost 4 bases to trimming and J lost 1 base, with 13 bases between them. Germline CDR1 reads SNHLY; CDR2 reads FYNNEI. The CDR3 spans 15 residues.

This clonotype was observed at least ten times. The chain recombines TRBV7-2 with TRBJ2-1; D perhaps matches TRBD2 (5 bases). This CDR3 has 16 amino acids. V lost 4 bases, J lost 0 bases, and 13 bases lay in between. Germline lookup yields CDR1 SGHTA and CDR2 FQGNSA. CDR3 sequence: CASSSGLPYSYNEQFF. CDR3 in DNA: TGTGCCAGCAGCTCCGGACTCCCCTACTCCTACAATGAGCAGTTCTTC. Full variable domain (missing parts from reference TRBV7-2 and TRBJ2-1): GAGVSQSPSNKVTEKGKDVELRCDPISGHTALYWYRQSLGQGLEFLIYFQGNSAPDKSGLPSDRFSAERTGGSVSTLTIQRTQQEDSAVYLCASSSGLPYSYNEQFFGPGTRLTVL.